Following are 3 T cell receptor beta chains from one sample sequenced in a study of blood T cells in healthy people across ages. Sample-barcoded 5' priming and a J-beta primer mix drove a second PCR of roughly 7 to 11 cycles. TCRdb used MiXCR to reprocess the 5' RACE reads, holding one entry per CDR3 protein. The table shows under 1 million distinct CDR3 sequences, with approximately 44% occurring only once. The sample consisted of blood. These TCRs come from a man aged 55-75 years in good health.

The CDR3 DNA follows: TGCAGTGCTCACTTTCGCCAGGGGACGCTGGGCTACACCTTC. This sequence encodes CSAHFRQGTLGYTF. The rearrangement joins TRBV20-1 to TRBJ1-2, with D maybe TRBD1 (6 bases). V lost 5 bases and J lost 8, with 21 bases in between. This CDR3 is built from 14 residues. Germline V gene lookup returns CDR1 DFQATT and CDR2 SNEGSKA (reference sequence).

The chain employs TRBV6-2 or TRBV6-3 and TRBJ2-1, with no clear D. V was clipped by 2 bases and J by 9 bases, with 20 bases between them. Germline lookup yields CDR1 MNHEY and CDR2 SVGEGT. The CDR3 extends over 16 amino acids. This CDR3 is CASSYTLGPPGAEQFF. The CDR3, as DNA: TGTGCCAGCAGTTACACCCTTGGACCGCCCGGTGCTGAGCAGTTCTTC.

V usage is TRBV7-2 and J usage is TRBJ2-1, with 7 nucleotides matching TRBD2. V dropped 6 bases and J dropped 0; count of bases not matched to a gene: 8. The CDR3 is 16 amino acids. Germline V gene lookup returns CDR1 SGHTA and CDR2 FQGNSA. The CDR3 is CASRANLAASYNEQFF. As DNA, the CDR3 is TGTGCCAGCAGGGCAAATCTAGCGGCCTCCTACAATGAGCAGTTCTTC.